Sequencing of this T cell receptor beta chain was carried out in a study of Ad26.COV2.S vaccination and SARS-CoV-2 variants (dated by TCRdb to the early 2020s). Background on the whole study: Vaccine-arm donors were drawn from COV1001, a multicentre, randomized, double-blind, placebo-controlled phase I-IIa trial of Ad26.COV2.S in healthy adults. Ad26.COV2.S was given intramuscularly at 5x10^10 or 1x10^11 viral particles, as a single shot or as two shots 56 days apart. The specificity and breadth of SARS-CoV-2-reactive T cell receptors after Ad26.COV2.S vaccination were assessed by TCRbeta repertoire sequencing. The TCR-sequenced set comprised approximately 32 samples: about 19 Ad26.COV2.S vaccine recipients, 5 placebo recipients and 8 SARS-CoV-2 convalescent individuals. Trial participants were randomized into five groups of five, in which low-dose or high-dose Ad26.COV2.S was given once or twice, or placebo was given on both occasions. Investigators did not know the trial group allocation while performing experiments and assessing outcomes.

What the treatment or condition label conveys for this sample: some 20 received Ad26.COV2.S at low or high dose, single or two shots; about 5 received placebo; per-sample allocation not given. Repertoires of vaccine and placebo recipients were sequenced from samples collected on day 63 after the first injection. Between 29 July and 7 August 2020, Cohort 1b enrolled about two dozen adults aged 18-55 years at one site in Boston, USA. Ad26.COV2.S was a replication-incompetent adenovirus type 26 vector expressing a prefusion-stabilized SARS-CoV-2 spike protein from the original Wuhan strain. Deletion took 1 base off V and 8 bases off J, with a span of 12 bases between the germline ends. The germline V gene provides CDR1 LGHNA and CDR2 YSLEER. The CDR3 contains 15 residues, cysteine and phenylalanine counted. Here the CDR3 DNA is all that survives: 45 bases in frame from base 1. TCRbeta CDR3 regions were sequenced with the immunoSEQ Assay. After extraction, genomic DNA underwent amplification by bias-controlled multiplex PCR, followed by high-throughput sequencing. On the authors' methods: To quantify the absolute abundance of each unique TCRbeta CDR3 region, sequences were collapsed and filtered. T cell fraction was estimated by normalization of TCRbeta template counts to usable DNA, with usable DNA being measured through amplification of reference genes present in all nucleated cells. Repertoire TCRs were annotated as SARS-CoV-2-specific by exact matching of V gene, CDR3 amino acid sequence and J gene to a known reactive TCR set. The reference SARS-CoV-2 TCR set came from MIRA and was filtered for enrichment in COVID-19-positive ImmuneCODE repertoires, removing public or cross-reactive TCRs. Drawing on the MIRA antigens, annotated TCRs were analysed further at the level of specific ORF or position within ORF. Breadth was defined as the number of annotated unique rearrangements divided by the total number of unique productive rearrangements, and depth was defined as the summed frequency of the annotated unique rearrangements. Two-sided Wilcoxon rank-sum tests were used to compare TCR breadth between groups. This immuneACCESS table, as held by TCRdb, lists in-frame sequences with V and J called but not all clones. Of the missing ones, under half trace to an unresolved V gene in checked studies; the others have no known cause. The DNA was the basis for D and trimming; V, J and clone size are from that table. The sample has some 640,000 clones on record, about 90% of them singletons. The top ten clones comprise roughly 1.5% of the sample.

What the research found in general, with its limitations: It was noted by the authors that total T cell responses may have been underestimated by the TCR breadth and depth analyses. The study was not powered to compare responses between vaccine doses or regimens. After vaccination, spike-specific CD8+ and CD4+ T cell responses were reported to show substantial breadth. Higher spike-specific TCR breadth was observed in Ad26.COV2.S recipients than in placebo recipients (P = 0.0014). Comparable non-spike TCR breadth was observed between vaccine and placebo recipients, consistent with only spike being contained in the vaccine.

Regarding this clone: What this receptor recognizes is not known. Per-nucleotide qualities are absent, and no much larger clonotype sits a single base away.

Source: peripheral blood, taken in a trial of Ad26.COV2.S vaccine versus placebo. The receptor's source is a person between 18 and 65 years old who received the Ad26.COV2.S COVID-19 vaccine or a placebo. The sequence links TRBV4-3 to TRBJ1-6; the D gene is perhaps TRBD1, on 6 matching bases. The DNA sequence reads TGCGCCAGCAGCCAAGTGGGGTCAGGGGATTCACCCCTCCACTTT. It translates to CASSQVGSGDSPLHF.